What follows is one T cell receptor (beta chain) and its context. The target antigen is unknown. Compared with germline, one end of the junction differs, possibly owing to a read error. The data were taken from a study of early T cells in non-severe SARS-CoV-2 infection. The overall study: Chains were unpaired, as sequencing was done on bulk RNA from unsorted whole blood.

The TCR library protocol was used to attach unique molecular identifiers. These identifiers were attached to individual cDNA molecules. TCRdb processed the 5' RACE reads anew with MiXCR; each CDR3 protein has one entry. The sample yields around 84,000 distinct CDR3 sequences, 13% to 15% seen once. The germline gives CDR1 SGHRS, CDR2 YFSETQ. This CDR3 contains 14 residues. Findings of the study overall: Anti-spike CD8 specificities were favored by VDJdb matching, whose results missed private and CD4 specificities.

The rearrangement uses TRBV5-1 and TRBJ2-3, with a tentative D call TRBD2 (5 bases). This sequence was found in an adult who was a healthcare worker with PCR-confirmed SARS-CoV-2 infection or an uninfected control (not recorded which). What was sequenced was whole blood. CDR3 sequence reads: CASNLDGGTDTQYF. For the CDR3, the DNA is TGCGCCAGCAACTTGGACGGGGGCACAGATACGCAGTATTTT.